The clone carrying this T cell receptor (beta chain) was detected many times. Antigen: not known. RNA transcripts were the template for amplifying TCR beta CDR3 regions. First-round RT-PCR with HTBI primers amplified the TCR CDR3 region. One entry per CDR3 protein, called by TCRdb with MiXCR from the multiplex PCR reads. Of over 500,000 distinct CDR3 sequences detected, 17% appear once; the ten largest clones hold roughly 15%. Ophthalmopathy patients all had a Clinical Activity Score of at least 3, a NOSPECS grade of at least 4 and disease under 3 months old. Lactation, pregnancy, other autoimmune disease or uncontrolled infection led to exclusion of patients. The data originate from a study of T cells in Graves' hyperthyroidism and ophthalmopathy. Findings and limits, study-wide: Most clonotypes expanded in thyroid above 0.001 were likewise present in blood.

Trimming left V 6 bases short and J 6 bases short, with 16 bases between. Germline V gene data show CDR1 as KGHSH and CDR2 as LQKENI. CDR3 length: 14 amino acids. The source is a woman aged 18-29 years with Graves' ophthalmopathy. The sequencing sample was made of blood. The V and J genes are TRBV18 and TRBJ2-3, with D perhaps TRBD2 (5 bases). The CDR3 loop is CASSPAVTWDTQYF. The CDR3 coding sequence is TGTGCCAGCTCTCCAGCGGTTACATGGGATACGCAGTATTTT.